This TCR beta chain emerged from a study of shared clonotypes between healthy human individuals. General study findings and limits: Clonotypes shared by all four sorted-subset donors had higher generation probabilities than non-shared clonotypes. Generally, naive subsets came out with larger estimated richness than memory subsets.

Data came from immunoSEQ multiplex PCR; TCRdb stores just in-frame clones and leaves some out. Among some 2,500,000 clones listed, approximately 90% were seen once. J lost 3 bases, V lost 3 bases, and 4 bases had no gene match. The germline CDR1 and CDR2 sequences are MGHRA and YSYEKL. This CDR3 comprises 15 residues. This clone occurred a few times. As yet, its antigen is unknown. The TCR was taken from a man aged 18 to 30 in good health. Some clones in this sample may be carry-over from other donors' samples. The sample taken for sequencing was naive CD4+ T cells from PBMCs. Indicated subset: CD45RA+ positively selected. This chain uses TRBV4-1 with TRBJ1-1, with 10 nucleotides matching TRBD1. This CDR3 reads CASSQTGTGDTEAFF. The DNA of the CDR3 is TGCGCCAGCAGCCAGACCGGGACAGGGGACACTGAAGCTTTCTTT.